The TCR beta chain under discussion was sequenced for a study of T cells after yellow fever vaccination. Whole-study context: Fractions containing few cells were prepared with SMART-Seq v4 Ultra Low Input.

The CDR3 extends over 12 amino acids. Germline V CDR1 and CDR2: SQVTM, ANQGSEA. V lost 6 bases and J lost 5, with 14 bases in between. It was through 5'RACE template switching that TCR cDNA was made, with a universal primer site and UMIs added. TCRdb reprocessed the 5' RACE reads with MiXCR, giving one entry per CDR3 protein. Of approximately 300,000 distinct CDR3 sequences in the sample, over 10% were seen once. This clonotype occurred a few times. The source of this sequence is a man aged 25 to 45 who received the YFV17D yellow fever vaccine. The specimen was CD4+ T cells sorted from PBMCs, collected 45 days after the yellow fever booster vaccination. The chain couples TRBV29-1 to TRBJ2-7; D possibly uses TRBD1 or TRBD2 (6 bases each). The CDR3, as DNA: TGCAGCGTAGGGGGGACTCCGAACGAGCAGTACTTC. This encodes CSVGGTPNEQYF.